This T cell receptor (beta chain) is from a study of OX40 agonist ivuxolimab in advanced cancers. Across the study: Prior checkpoint blockade (anti-PD-1, anti-PD-L1 or anti-CTLA-4) was permitted; over 30% had it. Findings and caveats of the study: Some of the nonresponding patients also showed low levels of normalized T-cell clonal expansion.

A remark on this clone: Antigen specificity is unknown.

The CDR3 is 15 amino acids. Trimming removed 5 bases from V and 0 bases from J, with 11 bases in between. Germline CDR1 and CDR2: SEHNR and FQNEAQ (reference sequence). Autoimmune disease history or systemic immunosuppression disqualified patients. Sequencing was performed with immunoSEQ multiplex PCR; in TCRdb, only in-frame clones are kept and a portion is missing. The table has roughly 70,000 clones, 84% seen once. The specimen was CD4+ or CD8+ T cells sorted from blood, collected in a trial of the OX40 agonist ivuxolimab. This chain joins TRBV7-9 and TRBJ2-1; D gene ambiguous. The TCR originated in an adult with an advanced solid tumor such as melanoma, head and neck, liver or kidney cancer. The CDR3 DNA reads TGTGCCAGCAGCCGTCCCGGAAGCTCCTACAATGAGCAGTTCTTC. Residues: CASSRPGSSYNEQFF.